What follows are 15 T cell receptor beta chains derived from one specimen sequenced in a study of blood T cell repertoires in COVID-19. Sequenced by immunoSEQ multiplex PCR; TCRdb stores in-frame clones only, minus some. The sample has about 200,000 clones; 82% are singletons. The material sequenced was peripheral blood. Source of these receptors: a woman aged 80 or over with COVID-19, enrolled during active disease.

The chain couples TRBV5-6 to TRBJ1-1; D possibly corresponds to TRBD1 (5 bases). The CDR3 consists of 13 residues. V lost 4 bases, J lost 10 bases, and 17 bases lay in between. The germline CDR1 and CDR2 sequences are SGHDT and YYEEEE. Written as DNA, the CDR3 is TGTGCCAGCAGCCCAGGGAACGACAGCCCAGCTTTCTTT. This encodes CASSPGNDSPAFF.

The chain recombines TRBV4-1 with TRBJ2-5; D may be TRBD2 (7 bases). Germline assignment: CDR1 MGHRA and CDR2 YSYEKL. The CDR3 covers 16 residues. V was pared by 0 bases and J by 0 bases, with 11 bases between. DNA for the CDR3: TGCGCCAGCAGCCAAGATGGCGGGGGCTACCAAGAGACCCAGTACTTC. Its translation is CASSQDGGGYQETQYF.

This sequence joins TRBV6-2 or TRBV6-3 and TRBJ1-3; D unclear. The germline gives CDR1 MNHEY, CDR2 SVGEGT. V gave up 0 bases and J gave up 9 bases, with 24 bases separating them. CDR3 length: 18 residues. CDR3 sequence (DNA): TGTGCCAGCAGTTACTCGACTCAGTCGAGACGCAGCTCACCCACCATATATTTT. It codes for CASSYSTQSRRSSPTIYF.

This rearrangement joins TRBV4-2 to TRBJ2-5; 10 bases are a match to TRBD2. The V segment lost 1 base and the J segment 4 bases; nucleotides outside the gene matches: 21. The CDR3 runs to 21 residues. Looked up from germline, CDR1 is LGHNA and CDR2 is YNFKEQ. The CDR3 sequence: CASSQANSGGAIETSRETQYF. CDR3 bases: TGTGCCAGCAGCCAAGCGAACAGCGGGGGGGCAATAGAGACATCCCGAGAGACCCAGTACTTC.

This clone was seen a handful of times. CDR3 region: CAWIGDRGYGYTF. In DNA, the CDR3 is TGTGCCTGGATTGGGGACAGGGGGTATGGCTACACCTTC. V and J are TRBV30 and TRBJ1-2; 11 nucleotides match TRBD1. Germline V gene sequence: CDR1 GTSNPN, CDR2 SVGIG (reference sequence). The CDR3 covers 13 residues. The trim removed 4 bases at V and 5 bases at J, leaving 3 bases unmatched.

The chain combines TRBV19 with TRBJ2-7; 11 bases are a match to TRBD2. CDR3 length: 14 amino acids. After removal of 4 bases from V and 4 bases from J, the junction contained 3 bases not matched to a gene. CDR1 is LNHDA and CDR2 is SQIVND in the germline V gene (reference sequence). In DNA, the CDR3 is TGTGCCAGTAGTACACTAGCGGGGGTTTACGAGCAGTACTTC. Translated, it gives CASSTLAGVYEQYF.

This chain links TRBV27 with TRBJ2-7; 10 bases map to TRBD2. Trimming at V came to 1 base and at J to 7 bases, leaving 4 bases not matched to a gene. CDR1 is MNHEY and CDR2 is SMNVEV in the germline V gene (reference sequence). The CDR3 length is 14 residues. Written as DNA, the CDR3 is TGTGCCAGCAGTTTATTGCCTAGCGGGAGAGAGCAGTACTTC. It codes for CASSLLPSGREQYF.

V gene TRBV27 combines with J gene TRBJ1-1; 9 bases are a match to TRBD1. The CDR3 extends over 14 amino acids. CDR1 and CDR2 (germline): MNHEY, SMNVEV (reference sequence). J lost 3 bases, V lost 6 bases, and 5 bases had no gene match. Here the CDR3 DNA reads TGTGCCAGCAGGACAGGGGGTAGGTACACTGAAGCTTTCTTT. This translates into CASRTGGRYTEAFF.

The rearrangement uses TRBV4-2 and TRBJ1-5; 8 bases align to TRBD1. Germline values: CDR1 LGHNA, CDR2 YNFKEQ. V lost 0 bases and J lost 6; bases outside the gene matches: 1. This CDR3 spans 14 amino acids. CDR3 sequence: CASSQDTGGQPQHF. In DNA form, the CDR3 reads TGTGCCAGCAGCCAAGATACAGGGGGTCAGCCCCAGCATTTT.

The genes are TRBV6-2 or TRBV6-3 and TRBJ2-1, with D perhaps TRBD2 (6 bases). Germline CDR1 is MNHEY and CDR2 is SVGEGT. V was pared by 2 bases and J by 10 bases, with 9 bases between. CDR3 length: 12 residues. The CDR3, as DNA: TGTGCCAGCAGTTACCTCCGGGAGGAGCAGTTCTTC. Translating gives CASSYLREEQFF.

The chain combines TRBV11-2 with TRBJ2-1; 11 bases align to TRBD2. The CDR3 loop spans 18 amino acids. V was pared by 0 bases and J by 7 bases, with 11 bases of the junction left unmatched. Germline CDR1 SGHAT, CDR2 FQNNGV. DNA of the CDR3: TGTGCCAGCAGCTTAGATTGGCTAGCGGGAGGTTCTAGGAATGAGCAGTTCTTC. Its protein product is CASSLDWLAGGSRNEQFF.

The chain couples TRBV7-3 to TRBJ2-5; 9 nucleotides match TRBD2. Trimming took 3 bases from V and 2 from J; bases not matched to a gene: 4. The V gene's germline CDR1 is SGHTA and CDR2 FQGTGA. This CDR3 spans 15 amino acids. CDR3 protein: CASSFSGRGQETQYF. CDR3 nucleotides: TGTGCCAGCAGCTTTAGCGGGAGAGGGCAAGAGACCCAGTACTTC. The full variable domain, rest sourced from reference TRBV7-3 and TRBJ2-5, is GAGVSQTPSNKVTEKGKYVELRCDPISGHTALYWYRQSLGQGPEFLIYFQGTGAADDSGLPNDRFFAVRPEGSVSTLKIQRTERGDSAVYLCASSFSGRGQETQYFGPGTRLLVL.

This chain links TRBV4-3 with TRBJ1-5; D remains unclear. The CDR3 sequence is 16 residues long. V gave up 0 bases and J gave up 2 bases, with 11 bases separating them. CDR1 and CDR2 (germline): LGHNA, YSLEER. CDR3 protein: CASSQDRSHGNQPQHF. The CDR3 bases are TGCGCCAGCAGCCAAGACAGGTCTCATGGCAATCAGCCCCAGCATTTT.

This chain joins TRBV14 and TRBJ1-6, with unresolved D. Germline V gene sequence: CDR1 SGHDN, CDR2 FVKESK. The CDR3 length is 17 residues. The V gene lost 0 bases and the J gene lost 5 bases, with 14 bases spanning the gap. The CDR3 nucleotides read TGTGCCAGCAGCCAAGATCGATTGCGAGGGAATAATTCACCCCTCCACTTT. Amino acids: CASSQDRLRGNNSPLHF.

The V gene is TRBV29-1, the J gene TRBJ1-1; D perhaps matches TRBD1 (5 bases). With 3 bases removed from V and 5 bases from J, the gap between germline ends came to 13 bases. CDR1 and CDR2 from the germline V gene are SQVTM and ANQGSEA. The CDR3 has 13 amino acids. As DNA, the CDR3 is TGCAGCGTTGATGCAGGGTTTCGGACTGAAGCTTTCTTT. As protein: CSVDAGFRTEAFF. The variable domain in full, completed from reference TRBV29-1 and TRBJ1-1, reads SAVISQKPSRDICQRGTSLTIQCQVDSQVTMMFWYRQQPGQSLTLIATANQGSEATYESGFVIDKFPISRPNLTFSTLTVSNMSPEDSSIYLCSVDAGFRTEAFFGQGTRLTVV.